The 28 T cell receptor beta chains below all came from one sample that was sequenced in a study of molecular identifiers for immune sequencing clone quantification. TCRdb used MiXCR to reprocess the PCR reads, holding one entry per CDR3 protein. The data show 40,000 to 45,000 distinct CDR3 sequences, with approximately 21% seen just once and 0.9% to 1.2% held by the top ten. Sequencing was carried out using naive CD8+ T cells from blood, with Jurkat cell RNA spiked in. Regarding subset: FACS-sorted CD8+CD4-CCR7+CD45RA+ naive T cells. The origin of the receptors is a human donor in good health. Some libraries in this study had Jurkat cell RNA spiked in.

Only one count was recorded for this clonotype. The chain joins TRBV12-3 or TRBV12-4 to TRBJ1-1; D call uncertain. This CDR3 contains 14 residues. Deletions cut 3 bases from V and 0 bases from J, with 8 bases between. This CDR3 reads CASSFGVMNTEAFF. The CDR3 nucleotides are TGTGCCAGCAGTTTTGGGGTAATGAACACTGAAGCTTTCTTT.

This clonotype was detected ten times or more. This rearrangement joins TRBV11-2 to TRBJ2-1; 8 bases are shared with TRBD2. CDR1 SGHAT and CDR2 FQNNGV come from the germline V gene. V shed 4 bases and J 5 bases; nucleotides not matched to a gene: 10. The CDR3 runs to 16 residues. CDR3 sequence: CASSSSGSDLDNEQFF. The CDR3 nucleotides are TGTGCCAGCAGCTCAAGCGGGAGTGACCTCGACAATGAGCAGTTCTTC. Together with reference TRBV11-2 and TRBJ2-1, the CDR3 gives the full variable domain: EAGVAQSPRYKIIEKRQSVAFWCNPISGHATLYWYQQILGQGPKLLIQFQNNGVVDDSQLPKDRFSAERLKGVDSTLKIQPAKLEDSAVYLCASSSSGSDLDNEQFFGPGTRLTVL.

Ten or more counts support this clonotype. The chain employs TRBV4-3 and TRBJ2-2, with D perhaps TRBD2 (6 bases). Trimming cost V 0 bases and J 1 base, with 12 bases left between them. This CDR3 has 17 residues. Germline V gene lookup returns CDR1 LGHNA and CDR2 YSLEER. The CDR3: CASSQEEKRVNTGELFF. CDR3 DNA sequence: TGCGCCAGCAGCCAAGAAGAGAAGCGGGTGAACACCGGGGAGCTGTTTTTT.

Turning to this clonotype: A much larger clonotype is one base distant, so this may be a read error. The chain has TRBV12-3 or TRBV12-4 and TRBJ1-1, with D maybe TRBD1 (5 bases). CDR3 length equals 12 residues. Written as DNA, the CDR3 is TGTACCAGCAGCACTGGGGACTCTGAAGCTTTCTTT. Amino acids: CTSSTGDSEAFF.

This clonotype was observed at least ten times. The chain is built from TRBV10-3 and TRBJ1-1; tentative D call: TRBD1 (6 bases). Trimming left V 3 bases short and J 1 base short, with 21 bases between. CDR1 ENHRY and CDR2 SYGVKD come from the germline V gene. The length of the CDR3 is 18 residues. Here the CDR3 reads CAISELGGLRTENTEAFF. As DNA, the CDR3 is TGTGCCATCAGTGAATTAGGGGGGCTACGAACTGAGAACACTGAAGCTTTCTTT.

This clonotype was seen repeatedly, ten times or more. The chain joins TRBV30 to TRBJ1-5; D remains ambiguous. Trimming removed 2 bases from V and 0 bases from J, with 5 bases in between. CDR3 length: 13 residues. Germline CDR1 and CDR2: GTSNPN and SVGIG (reference sequence). CDR3 sequence: CAWSSNSNQPQHF. CDR3 in DNA: TGTGCCTGGAGTTCAAATAGCAATCAGCCCCAGCATTTT.

This clonotype appeared many times. Mismatch with germline at one junction end may stem from a read error. The chain links TRBV7-7 to TRBJ2-3; D is unclear. Germline loops: CDR1 SSHAT, CDR2 FNYEAQ (reference sequence). This CDR3 is 15 amino acids long. CDR3 loop: CASSLGPSLVSVQYF. CDR3 coding DNA: TGTGCTAGCAGCTTAGGCCCCTCCTTAGTGTCGGTGCAGTATTTT.

A remark on this clonotype: This may stem from a read error, because a much larger clone lies one nucleotide away. J is TRBJ2-1 and V is TRBV6-6; D is unresolved. Germline V gives CDR1 MNHNY, CDR2 SVGAGI (reference sequence). The CDR3 consists of 12 residues. The CDR3, as DNA: TGTGCCAGCAGTTACTCCAGCAATGGGCAGTTCTTC. This gives the protein CASSYSSNGQFF.

Worth noting for this clonotype: A read error is possible here, since a much larger clone lies one base away. The chain couples TRBV12-3 or TRBV12-4 to TRBJ2-6; D uncertain. CDR3 length: 13 residues. The V end lost 1 base, the J end lost 11 bases, and 9 bases lay between the germline ends. The CDR3 loop reads CASSLGPSHVLTF. CDR3 DNA sequence: TGTGCCAGCAGTTTAGGGCCCTCCCACGTCCTGACTTTC.

About this clonotype itself: A read error is possible here, since a much larger clone lies one base away. The gene calls are TRBV6-2 or TRBV6-3 and TRBJ2-2; maybe TRBD2 (5 bases). Per germline, CDR1 MNHEY and CDR2 SVGEGT. There are 15 residues in the CDR3. Here the CDR3 DNA reads TGTGCCAGCAGCCGCCTGAGTGCTCGTACCGGGGAGCCGTTTTTT. It is translated as CASSRLSARTGEPFF.

This clonotype was counted many times. The chain recombines TRBV7-8 with TRBJ2-5; 9 nucleotides match TRBD2. CDR3 length equals 15 residues. V lost 3 bases and J lost 5; bases outside the gene matches: 7. The germline V gene encodes CDR1 SGHVS and CDR2 FQNEAQ. Here the CDR3 DNA reads TGTGCCAGCAGCTTGTACGGGACTAGCTGGGAGACCCAGTACTTC. Translating gives CASSLYGTSWETQYF. Supplemented by reference TRBV7-8 and TRBJ2-5, the full variable domain reads GAGVSQSPRYKVAKRGQDVALRCDPISGHVSLFWYQQALGQGPEFLTYFQNEAQLDKSGLPSDRFFAERPEGSVSTLKIQRTQQEDSAVYLCASSLYGTSWETQYFGPGTRLLVL.

This clonotype came up many times. The chain carries TRBV6-5 and TRBJ2-7; TRBD2 matches at 11 bases. From germline, CDR1 is MNHEY and CDR2 SVGAGI. The CDR3 totals 13 residues. Trimming cost V 8 bases and J 4 bases; bases outside gene matches: 4. CDR3 protein: CASGWTSGYEQYF. The CDR3 DNA reads as TGTGCCAGCGGCTGGACTAGCGGGTACGAGCAGTACTTC.

This clonotype was picked up many times. The rearrangement links TRBV20-1 to TRBJ2-3, with D perhaps assigned TRBD1 or TRBD2 (6 bases each). From germline, CDR1 is DFQATT and CDR2 SNEGSKA (reference sequence). This CDR3 is 19 amino acids long. V lost 5 bases to trimming and J lost 4 bases, with 31 bases between them. CDR3 nucleotide sequence: TGCAGTGCTCCCAGTGAGGGGGGTGGGGAGTGGTCTCTCGCAGATACGCAGTATTTT. Translated, it gives CSAPSEGGGEWSLADTQYF.

A remark on this clonotype: The conserved closing phenylalanine or tryptophan is absent in this CDR3, likely reflecting a read error. The chain has TRBV11-2 and TRBJ2-1; maybe TRBD1 (5 bases). The CDR3 runs 17 residues. CDR1 is SGHAT and CDR2 is FQNNGV in the germline V gene. V shed 2 bases and J shed 4 bases, with 18 bases lying between them. This CDR3 reads CASSLLSGQGFYNEQFL. For the CDR3, the DNA is TGTGCCAGCAGCTTACTGTCAGGGCAGGGCTTTTACAATGAGCAGTTCCTC.

This clonotype has a count of ten or more. The chain combines TRBV7-9 with TRBJ2-1; a weak D match, TRBD1 (6 bases). The CDR3 loop spans 12 amino acids. Per germline, CDR1 SEHNR and CDR2 FQNEAQ (reference sequence). V lost 1 base and J 8 bases, leaving 6 bases between the germline ends. CDR3 in amino acids: CASSLEGDEQFF. The DNA for the CDR3 is TGTGCCAGCAGCTTAGAGGGGGATGAGCAGTTCTTC.

A note on this clonotype: A much larger clone lies a single base off, so this may be a read error. V gene TRBV9 combines with J gene TRBJ2-5, with D possibly matching TRBD1 (5 bases). CDR3 length equals 14 residues. Germline CDR1 and CDR2: SGDLS and YYNGEE. The CDR3 is CASSVADSQETQHF. The CDR3 DNA reads as TGTGCCAGCAGCGTAGCTGACAGCCAAGAGACCCAGCACTTC.

The table lists this clonotype with many counts. The chain recombines TRBV6-2 or TRBV6-3 with TRBJ2-3; D is possibly TRBD1 (6 bases). The CDR3 covers 14 residues. Germline V gives CDR1 MNHEY, CDR2 SVGEGT. Trimming pared 7 bases from V and 0 bases from J, leaving 11 bases between. The chain's CDR3 is CASNIQGSTDTQYF. CDR3 nucleotide sequence: TGTGCCAGCAACATTCAGGGGAGCACAGATACGCAGTATTTT.

About this clonotype itself: This may be a read error, as it is one base from a much larger clone. This chain links TRBV4-2 with TRBJ2-7, with 7 bases lining up with TRBD1. There are 14 residues in the CDR3. The V and J ends lost 4 bases and 5 bases, in that order; junction bases with no gene match: 8. Germline V gene sequence: CDR1 LGHNA, CDR2 YNFKEQ. CDR3 sequence: CASSPGDSSHEQYF. The DNA of the CDR3 is TGTGCCAGCAGCCCAGGGGACAGTTCCCACGAGCAGTACTTC.

This clonotype was counted ten times or more. V is TRBV13 and J is TRBJ2-7, with TRBD1 matching 8 bases. Germline V gene data show CDR1 as PRHDT and CDR2 as FYEKMQ (reference sequence). There are 17 residues in the CDR3. Germline trimming cut 5 bases from V and 4 bases from J; bases unmatched to any gene: 16. The CDR3 bases are TGTGCCAGCAGCATCGGACAGGGCCCTAAGTACGAGTACGAGCAGTACTTC. This translates into CASSIGQGPKYEYEQYF.

Remarks on this clonotype: One end of the junction does not line up with germline, which may come from a read error. The chain has TRBV6-1 and TRBJ2-3; 7 nucleotides align to TRBD2. Germline CDR1 is MNHNS and CDR2 is SASEGT. This CDR3 comprises 20 residues. The CDR3 nucleotides read TGTGCCAGCAGTGATAGACCCTCAGCGGGAATAAAATCTAGCACTGATACGCAGTATTTT. Protein product: CASSDRPSAGIKSSTDTQYF.

This clonotype came up many times. The gene calls are TRBV9 and TRBJ2-5; D not certain. Trimming pared 0 bases from V and 5 bases from J, leaving 14 bases between. The V gene's germline CDR1 is SGDLS and CDR2 YYNGEE. CDR3 length: 15 residues. The CDR3 nucleotides are TGTGCCAGCAGCGTAGAGGCGGCCCTGAGGGAGACCCAGTACTTC. It yields the protein CASSVEAALRETQYF.

The chain recombines TRBV12-3 or TRBV12-4 with TRBJ1-1; D perhaps matches TRBD1 (5 bases). The CDR3 extends over 13 amino acids. With 4 bases removed from V and 14 bases from J, the gap between germline ends came to 20 bases. Here the CDR3 DNA reads TGTGCCAGCAGTTCCAGGGCGGACACAGAAGTCTTCTTT. Its translation is CASSSRADTEVFF.

Many counts were recorded for this clonotype. The chain carries TRBV27 and TRBJ1-3, with TRBD1 as a possible D gene (5 bases). Between the trimmed V and J ends, which lost 3 bases and 2 bases, there was a span of 8 bases. The germline gives CDR1 MNHEY, CDR2 SMNVEV (reference sequence). The CDR3 is made up of 14 amino acids. CDR3 sequence (DNA): TGTGCCAGCAGTTTGCGGGGGGCTGGAAACACCATATATTTT. Its protein product is CASSLRGAGNTIYF.

This chain uses TRBV5-1 with TRBJ2-3; D not resolved. The CDR3 runs 14 residues. The V gene's germline CDR1 is SGHRS and CDR2 YFSETQ. The germline V and J ends were trimmed by 4 bases and 1 base, with 10 bases remaining between them. CDR3 amino acids: CASSRRVGTDTQYF. The CDR3 bases are TGCGCCAGCAGCCGTCGAGTGGGCACAGATACGCAGTATTTT.

This clonotype is deemed medium-sized. The rearrangement uses TRBV5-5 and TRBJ2-7; no clear D gene. Trimming stripped 0 bases from V and 2 bases from J, with 9 bases between. CDR3 size: 14 residues. Germline CDR1 is SGHKS and CDR2 is YYEKEE (reference sequence). In nucleotides, the CDR3 is TGTGCCAGCAGCTTGGGGGGATCCGCCTACGAGCAGTACTTC. This translates into CASSLGGSAYEQYF.

Concerning this clonotype: A much larger clone sits a single nucleotide away, making a read error possible. The chain carries TRBV19 and TRBJ1-2; D is unresolved. The CDR3 extends over 14 amino acids. Germline V gene sequence: CDR1 LNHDA, CDR2 SQIVND (reference sequence). With 3 bases removed from V and 8 bases from J, the gap between germline ends came to 16 bases. CDR3 amino acids: CASSMGSGGSGYTF. CDR3 nucleotides: TGTGCCAGTAGTATGGGCTCAGGAGGATCCGGCTACACCTTC.

To note about this clonotype: This clone may be a read error of a much larger clone one base away. This chain uses TRBV4-3 with TRBJ2-1, with TRBD2 identical over 14 bases. The germline gives CDR1 LGHNA, CDR2 YSLEER. This CDR3 comprises 16 residues. CDR3 in amino acids: CASSQTGTSGSNEQSF. CDR3 nucleotide sequence: TGCGCCAGCAGCCAGACCGGGACTAGCGGGAGCAATGAGCAGTCCTTC.

In regard to this clonotype: This may stem from a read error, because a much larger clone lies one nucleotide away. The rearrangement links TRBV6-2 or TRBV6-3 to TRBJ1-5; D is perhaps TRBD1 (6 bases). From germline, CDR1 is MNHEY and CDR2 SVGEGT. The CDR3 covers 13 residues. With 2 bases removed from V and 4 bases from J, the gap between germline ends came to 6 bases. The CDR3 DNA is TGTGCCAGCAGTTACAGGGGGAATCAGCCCCAGCATTTT. Translated: CASSYRGNQPQHF.